This T cell receptor beta chain is drawn from a study of cytomegalovirus exposure and HLA in healthy donors. The ends lost 5 bases at V and 6 bases at J; junction bases unmatched: 12. Germline V gene lookup returns CDR1 SGHTA and CDR2 FQGNSA. The CDR3 is 17 amino acids. PCR involved 60 Vbeta and 13 Jbeta primers. Repertoires were generated with immunoSEQ multiplex PCR, while TCRdb's copy carries only in-frame clones and drops some. The table lists about 33,000 clones. Sample: PBMCs. The clonotype originates from a middle-aged man in good health and CMV-seronegative. The chain recombines TRBV7-2 with TRBJ2-3, with TRBD2 matching over 12 bases. The CDR3 DNA sequence: TGTGCCAGCAGCCTCTCAACGACTAGCGGGAGAGGGGATACGCAGTATTTT. This gives the protein CASSLSTTSGRGDTQYF.